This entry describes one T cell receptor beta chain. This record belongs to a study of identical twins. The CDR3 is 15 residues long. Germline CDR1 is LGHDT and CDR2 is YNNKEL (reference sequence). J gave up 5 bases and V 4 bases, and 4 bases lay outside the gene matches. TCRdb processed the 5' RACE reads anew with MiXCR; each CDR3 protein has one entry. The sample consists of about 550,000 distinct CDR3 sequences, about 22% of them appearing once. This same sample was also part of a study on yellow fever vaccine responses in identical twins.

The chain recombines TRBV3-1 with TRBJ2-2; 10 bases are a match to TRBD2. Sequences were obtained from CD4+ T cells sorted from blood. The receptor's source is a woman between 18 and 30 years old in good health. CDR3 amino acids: CASSPWGLATGELFF. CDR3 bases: TGTGCCAGCAGCCCGTGGGGACTAGCGACCGGGGAGCTGTTTTTT.